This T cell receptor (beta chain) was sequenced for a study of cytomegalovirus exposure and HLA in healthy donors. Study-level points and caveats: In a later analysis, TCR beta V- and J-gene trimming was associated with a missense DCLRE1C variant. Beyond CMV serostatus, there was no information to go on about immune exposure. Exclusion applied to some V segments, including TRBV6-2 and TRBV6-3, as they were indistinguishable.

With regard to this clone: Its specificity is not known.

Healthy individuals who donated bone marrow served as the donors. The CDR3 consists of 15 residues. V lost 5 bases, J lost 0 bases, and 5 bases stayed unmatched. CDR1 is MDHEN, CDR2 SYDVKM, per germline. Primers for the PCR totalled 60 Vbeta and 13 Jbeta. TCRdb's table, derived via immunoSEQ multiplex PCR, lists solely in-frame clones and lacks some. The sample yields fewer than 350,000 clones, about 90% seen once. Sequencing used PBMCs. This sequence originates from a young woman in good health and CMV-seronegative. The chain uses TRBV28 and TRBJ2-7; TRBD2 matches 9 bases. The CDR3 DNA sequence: TGTGCCAGCAGTGGAGCGGGGGGAAGCTCCTACGAGCAGTACTTC. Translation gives CASSGAGGSSYEQYF. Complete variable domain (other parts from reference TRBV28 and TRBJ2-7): DVKVTQSSRYLVKRTGEKVFLECVQDMDHENMFWYRQDPGLGLRLIYFSYDVKMKEKGDIPEGYSVSREKKERFSLILESASTNQTSMYLCASSGAGGSSYEQYFGPGTRLTVT.